This T cell receptor (beta chain) was sequenced in a study of blood T cell repertoires in COVID-19. Background on the study: The study drew acute and convalescent COVID-19 samples from the United States, Italy and Spain. From T cells, B-cell-depleted T cells, or PBMCs came the material, which was cDNA or gDNA.

The authors' processing: How many nucleated cells were present was estimated from reference gene primer amplification. Repertoires were generated with immunoSEQ multiplex PCR, while TCRdb's copy carries only in-frame clones and drops some. The V and J calls and the clone size are those of that table, but D and trimming were determined from the DNA. The table shows under 130,000 clones, with roughly nine tenths occurring only once. CDR1 is LGHDT, CDR2 YNNKEL, per germline (reference sequence). The CDR3 spans 12 residues. Trimming took off 10 bases at V and 4 bases at J, with 12 bases between the two ends.

The sample taken for sequencing was peripheral blood. The genes are TRBV3-1 (or the pseudogene TRBV3-2) and TRBJ2-3; a possible D gene is TRBD1 (5 bases). The TCR comes from a man between 45 and 60 years old in a cohort sampled during active COVID-19. The CDR3 DNA follows: TGTGCCACCCAGGGAAGGGCAGATACGCAGTATTTT. Its protein product is CATQGRADTQYF.